This TCR beta chain appears in the sequencing data of a study of blood T cell repertoires in COVID-19. The overall study: Acute and convalescent COVID-19 samples came from the United States, Italy and Spain. T cells, B-cell-depleted T cells, or PBMCs supplied cDNA or gDNA.

As originally analysed: How many nucleated cells were present was estimated from reference gene primer amplification. Generated by immunoSEQ multiplex PCR, the TCRdb table keeps only in-frame clones and is missing some. That table supplies the V and J calls and clone size; D and trimming were determined from the DNA. The sample consists of about 60,000 clones, 60% to 85% of them appearing once. The germline V gene has CDR1 ENHRY and CDR2 SYGVKD. V lost 0 bases to trimming and J lost 2 bases; unmatched junction nucleotides: 10. There are 17 residues in the CDR3. Source material: peripheral blood. The chain is built from TRBV10-3 and TRBJ2-7, with 7 bases lining up with TRBD2. This clonotype was obtained from a man younger than 40 with COVID-19, enrolled during active disease. The CDR3 DNA reads TGTGCCATCAGTGAGTCGGTCCCTAACCGGGGGGCCTACGAGCAGTACTTC. It encodes CAISESVPNRGAYEQYF.